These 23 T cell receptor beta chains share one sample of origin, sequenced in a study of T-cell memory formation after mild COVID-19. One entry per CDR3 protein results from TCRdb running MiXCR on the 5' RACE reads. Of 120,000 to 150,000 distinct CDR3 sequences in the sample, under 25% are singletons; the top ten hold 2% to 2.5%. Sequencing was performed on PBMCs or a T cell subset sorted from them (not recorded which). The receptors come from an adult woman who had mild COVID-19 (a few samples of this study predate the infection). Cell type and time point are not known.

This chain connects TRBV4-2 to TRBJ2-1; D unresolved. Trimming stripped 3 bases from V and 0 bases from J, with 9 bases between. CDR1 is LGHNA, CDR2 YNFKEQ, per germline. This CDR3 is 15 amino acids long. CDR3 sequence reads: CASSQTPFSYNEQFF. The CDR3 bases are TGTGCCAGCAGCCAGACACCATTCTCCTACAATGAGCAGTTCTTC.

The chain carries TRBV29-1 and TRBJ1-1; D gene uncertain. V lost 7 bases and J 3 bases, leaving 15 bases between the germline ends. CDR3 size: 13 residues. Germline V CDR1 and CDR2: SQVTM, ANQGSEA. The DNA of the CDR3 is TGCAGCGGCCAGATCGGAGCGGACACTGAAGCTTTCTTT. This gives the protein CSGQIGADTEAFF.

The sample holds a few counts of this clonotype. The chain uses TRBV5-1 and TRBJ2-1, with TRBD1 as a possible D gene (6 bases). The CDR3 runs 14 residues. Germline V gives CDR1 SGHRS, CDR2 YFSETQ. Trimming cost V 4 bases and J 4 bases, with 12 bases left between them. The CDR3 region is CASSLGTTYNEQFF. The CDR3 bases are TGCGCCAGCAGCCTCGGGACAACTTACAATGAGCAGTTCTTC. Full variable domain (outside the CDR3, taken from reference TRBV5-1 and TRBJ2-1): KAGVTQTPRYLIKTRGQQVTLSCSPISGHRSVSWYQQTPGQGLQFLFEYFSETQRNKGNFPGRFSGRQFSNSRSEMNVSTLELGDSALYLCASSLGTTYNEQFFGPGTRLTVL.

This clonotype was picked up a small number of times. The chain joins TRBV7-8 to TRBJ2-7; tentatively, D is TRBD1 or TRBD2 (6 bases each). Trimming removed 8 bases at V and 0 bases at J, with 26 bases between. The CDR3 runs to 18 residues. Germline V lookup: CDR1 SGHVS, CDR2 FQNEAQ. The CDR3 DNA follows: TGTGCCAGCGGTGAGGGGGTAAGATTGCGGGACGACTCCTACGAGCAGTACTTC. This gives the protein CASGEGVRLRDDSYEQYF.

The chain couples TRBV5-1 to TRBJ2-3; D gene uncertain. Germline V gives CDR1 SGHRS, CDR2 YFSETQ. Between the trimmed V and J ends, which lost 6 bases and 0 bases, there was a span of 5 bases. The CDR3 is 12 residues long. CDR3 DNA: TGCGCCAGCACTCATAGCACAGATACGCAGTATTTT. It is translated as CASTHSTDTQYF.

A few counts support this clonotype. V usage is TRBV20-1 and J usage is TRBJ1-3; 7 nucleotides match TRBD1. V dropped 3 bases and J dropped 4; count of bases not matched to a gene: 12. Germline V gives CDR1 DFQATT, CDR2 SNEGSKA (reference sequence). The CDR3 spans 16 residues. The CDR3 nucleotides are TGCAGTGCTAGCACTGGCCCAGGGGGAGCCGGAAACACCATATATTTT. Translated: CSASTGPGGAGNTIYF.

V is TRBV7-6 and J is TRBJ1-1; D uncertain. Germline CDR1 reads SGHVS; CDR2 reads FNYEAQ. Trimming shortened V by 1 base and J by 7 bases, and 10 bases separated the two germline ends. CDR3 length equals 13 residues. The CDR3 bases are TGTGCCAGCAGCTTAGTCACCGGCGGTGAAGCTTTCTTT. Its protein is CASSLVTGGEAFF. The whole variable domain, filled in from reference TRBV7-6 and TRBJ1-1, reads GAGVSQSPRYKVTKRGQDVALRCDPISGHVSLYWYRQALGQGPEFLTYFNYEAQQDKSGLPNDRFSAERPEGSISTLTIQRTEQRDSAMYRCASSLVTGGEAFFGQGTRLTVV.

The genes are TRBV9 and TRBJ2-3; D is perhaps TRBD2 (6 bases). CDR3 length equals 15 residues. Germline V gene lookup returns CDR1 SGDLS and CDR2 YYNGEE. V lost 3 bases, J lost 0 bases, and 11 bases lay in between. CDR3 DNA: TGTGCCAGCAGCGCTAGCGCTCTAAGCACAGATACGCAGTATTTT. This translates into CASSASALSTDTQYF.

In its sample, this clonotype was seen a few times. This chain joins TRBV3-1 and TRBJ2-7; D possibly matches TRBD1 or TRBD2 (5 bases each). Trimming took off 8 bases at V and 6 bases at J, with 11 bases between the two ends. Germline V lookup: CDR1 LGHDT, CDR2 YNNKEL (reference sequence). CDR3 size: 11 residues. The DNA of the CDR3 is TGTGCCAGCGGGGGTACGGGCGAGCAGTACTTC. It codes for CASGGTGEQYF.

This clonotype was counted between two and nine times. The CDR3 DNA follows: TGTGCCAGCAGCTTCCTCGGTAGCCGAGAGACCCAGTACTTC. This codes for CASSFLGSRETQYF. This rearrangement joins TRBV7-2 to TRBJ2-5; D is unclear. V was cut by 3 bases and J by 4 bases, with 12 bases left in between. The CDR3 runs 14 residues. Germline CDR1 is SGHTA and CDR2 is FQGNSA.

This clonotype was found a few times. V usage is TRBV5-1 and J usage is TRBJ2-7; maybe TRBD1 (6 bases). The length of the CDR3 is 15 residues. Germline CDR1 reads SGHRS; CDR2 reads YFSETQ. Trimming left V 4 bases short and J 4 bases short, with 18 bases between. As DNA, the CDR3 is TGCGCCAGCAGCGTGGGGGCCCGTACCGGGTACGAGCAGTACTTC. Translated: CASSVGARTGYEQYF.

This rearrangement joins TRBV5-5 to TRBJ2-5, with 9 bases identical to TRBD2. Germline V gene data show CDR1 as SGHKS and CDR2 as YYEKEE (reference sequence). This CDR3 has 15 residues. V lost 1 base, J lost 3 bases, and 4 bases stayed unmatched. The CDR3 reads CASSLRLAGKETQYF. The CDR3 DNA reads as TGTGCCAGCAGCTTGAGGCTAGCGGGAAAAGAGACCCAGTACTTC.

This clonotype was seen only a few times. CDR3 protein: CASIKRGGASYGYTF. The CDR3, as DNA: TGTGCCAGCATTAAACGAGGGGGGGCGAGTTATGGCTACACCTTC. The V and J genes are TRBV12-3 or TRBV12-4 and TRBJ1-2; D might be TRBD1 (6 bases). Between the trimmed V and J ends, which lost 7 bases and 5 bases, there was a span of 20 bases. The CDR3 is made up of 15 amino acids.

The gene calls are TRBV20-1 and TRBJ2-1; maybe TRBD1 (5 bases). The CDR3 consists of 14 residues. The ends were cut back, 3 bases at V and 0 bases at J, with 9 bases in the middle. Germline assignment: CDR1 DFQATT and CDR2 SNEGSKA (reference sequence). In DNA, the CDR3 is TGCAGTGCTAGGGGGCCCCTCTCCTACAATGAGCAGTTCTTC. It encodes CSARGPLSYNEQFF.

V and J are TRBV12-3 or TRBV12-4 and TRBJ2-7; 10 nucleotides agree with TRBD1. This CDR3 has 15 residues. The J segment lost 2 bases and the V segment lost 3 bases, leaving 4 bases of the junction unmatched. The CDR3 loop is CASSFYGQGAYEQYF. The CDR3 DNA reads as TGTGCCAGCAGTTTCTACGGACAGGGGGCCTACGAGCAGTACTTC.

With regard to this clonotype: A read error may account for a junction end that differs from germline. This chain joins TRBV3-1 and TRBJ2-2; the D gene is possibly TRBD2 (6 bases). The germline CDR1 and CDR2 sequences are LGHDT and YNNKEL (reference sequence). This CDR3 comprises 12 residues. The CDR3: CASSQDYGGRIF. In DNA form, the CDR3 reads TGTGCCAGCAGCCAAGATTACGGTGGGAGGATTTTT. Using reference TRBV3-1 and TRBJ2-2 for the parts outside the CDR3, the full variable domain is DTAVSQTPKYLVTQMGNDKSIKCEQNLGHDTMYWYKQDSKKFLKIMFSYNNKELIINETVPNRFSPKSPDKAHLNLHINSLELGDSAVYFCASSQDYGGRIFGEGSRLTVL.

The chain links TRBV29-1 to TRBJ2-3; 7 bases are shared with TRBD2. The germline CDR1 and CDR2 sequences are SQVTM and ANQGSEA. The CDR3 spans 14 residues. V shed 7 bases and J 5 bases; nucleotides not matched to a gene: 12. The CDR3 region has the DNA TGCAGCGGAACCTCAATAGCGGGTGGAGATACGCAGTATTTT. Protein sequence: CSGTSIAGGDTQYF.

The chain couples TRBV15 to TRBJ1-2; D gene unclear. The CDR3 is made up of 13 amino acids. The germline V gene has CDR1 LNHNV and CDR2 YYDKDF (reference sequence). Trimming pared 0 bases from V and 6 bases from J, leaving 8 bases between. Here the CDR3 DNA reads TGTGCCACCAGCAGAGATTCTGGGAATGGCTACACCTTC. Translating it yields CATSRDSGNGYTF.

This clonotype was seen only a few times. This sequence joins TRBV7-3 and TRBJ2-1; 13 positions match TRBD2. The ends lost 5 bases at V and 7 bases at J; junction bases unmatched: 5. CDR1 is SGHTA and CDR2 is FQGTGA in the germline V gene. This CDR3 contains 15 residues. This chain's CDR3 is CASSPPGLAGNEQFF. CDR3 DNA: TGTGCCAGCAGCCCTCCGGGACTAGCGGGGAATGAGCAGTTCTTC.

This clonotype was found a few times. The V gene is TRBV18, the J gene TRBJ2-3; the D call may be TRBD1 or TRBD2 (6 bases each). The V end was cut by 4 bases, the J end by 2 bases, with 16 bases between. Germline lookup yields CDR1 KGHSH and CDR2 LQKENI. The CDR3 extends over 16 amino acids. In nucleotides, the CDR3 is TGTGCCAGCTCACAGTTAGGGGGAGGCCTCACAGATACGCAGTATTTT. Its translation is CASSQLGGGLTDTQYF.

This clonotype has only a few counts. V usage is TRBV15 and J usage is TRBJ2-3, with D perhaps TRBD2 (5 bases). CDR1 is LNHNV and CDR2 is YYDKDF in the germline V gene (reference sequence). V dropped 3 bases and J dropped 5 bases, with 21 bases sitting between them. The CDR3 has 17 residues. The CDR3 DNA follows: TGTGCCACCAGCAGGTCCGTCCGGGGTTCGGTAGGAGATACGCAGTATTTT. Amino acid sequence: CATSRSVRGSVGDTQYF.

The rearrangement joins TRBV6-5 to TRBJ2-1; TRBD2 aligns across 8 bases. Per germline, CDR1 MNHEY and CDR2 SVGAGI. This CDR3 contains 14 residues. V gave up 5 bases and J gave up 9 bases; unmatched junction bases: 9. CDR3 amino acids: CASSDPGGPVEQFF. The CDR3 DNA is TGTGCCAGCAGTGACCCGGGGGGGCCGGTTGAGCAGTTCTTC.

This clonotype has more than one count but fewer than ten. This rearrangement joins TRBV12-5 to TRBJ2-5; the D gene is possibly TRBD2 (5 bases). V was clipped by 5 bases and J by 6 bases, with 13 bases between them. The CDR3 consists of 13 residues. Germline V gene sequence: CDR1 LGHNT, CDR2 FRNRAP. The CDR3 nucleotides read TGTGCTAGTGGTGCGGACTTGATAAAGACCCAGTACTTC. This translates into CASGADLIKTQYF.